This note documents a single T cell receptor (beta chain) sequence. CDR3 length: 16 residues. J lost 5 bases, V lost 6 bases, and 15 bases had no gene match. Germline values: CDR1 SGHTA, CDR2 FQGNSA. Sequenced by immunoSEQ multiplex PCR; TCRdb stores in-frame clones only, minus some. The table shows some 2,000,000 clones, with under 97% occurring only once. The data derive from a study of shared clonotypes between healthy human individuals. The receptor was derived from a man younger than 35 in good health. The sequencing input was naive CD4+ T cells sorted from blood. Regarding subset: CD45RA+ positively selected. The chain couples TRBV7-2 to TRBJ1-2, with 7 bases aligning to TRBD1. In DNA, the CDR3 is TGTGCCAGCAGTTCCGATACACAGGGGCGACTTTATGGCTACACCTTC. Protein: CASSSDTQGRLYGYTF.